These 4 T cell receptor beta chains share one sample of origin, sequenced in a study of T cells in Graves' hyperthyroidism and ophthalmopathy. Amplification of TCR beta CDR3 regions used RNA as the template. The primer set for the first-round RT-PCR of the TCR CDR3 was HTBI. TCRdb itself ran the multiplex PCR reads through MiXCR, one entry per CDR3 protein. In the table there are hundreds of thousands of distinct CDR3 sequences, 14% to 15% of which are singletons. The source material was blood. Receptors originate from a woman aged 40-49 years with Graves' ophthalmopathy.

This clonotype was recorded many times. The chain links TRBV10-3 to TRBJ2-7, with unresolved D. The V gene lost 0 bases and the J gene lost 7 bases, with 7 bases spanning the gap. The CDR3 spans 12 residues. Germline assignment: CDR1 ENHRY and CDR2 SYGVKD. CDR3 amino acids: CAISESAWEQYF. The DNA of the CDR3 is TGTGCCATCAGTGAGTCAGCGTGGGAGCAGTACTTC.

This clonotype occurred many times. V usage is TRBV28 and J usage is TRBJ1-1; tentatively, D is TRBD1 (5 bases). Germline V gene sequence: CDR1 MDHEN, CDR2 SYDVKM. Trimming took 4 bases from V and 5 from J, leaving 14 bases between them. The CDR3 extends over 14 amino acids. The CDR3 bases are TGTGCCAGCAGTTCACTCTGGGGGGGGACTGAAGCTTTCTTT. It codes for CASSSLWGGTEAFF.

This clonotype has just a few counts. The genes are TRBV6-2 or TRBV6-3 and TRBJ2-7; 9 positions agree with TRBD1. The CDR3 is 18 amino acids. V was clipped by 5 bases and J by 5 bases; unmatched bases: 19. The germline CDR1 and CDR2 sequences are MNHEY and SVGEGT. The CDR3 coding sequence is TGTGCCAGCAGTCCGGGACAGGGCCTTTCTCCCCCGGGGCACGAGCAGTACTTC. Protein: CASSPGQGLSPPGHEQYF.

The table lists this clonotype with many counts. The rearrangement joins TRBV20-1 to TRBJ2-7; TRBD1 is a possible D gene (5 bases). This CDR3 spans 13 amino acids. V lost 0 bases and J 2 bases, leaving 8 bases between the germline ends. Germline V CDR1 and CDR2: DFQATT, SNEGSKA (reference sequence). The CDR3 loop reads CSARDLQAYEQYF. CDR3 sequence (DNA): TGCAGTGCTAGAGATTTACAGGCCTACGAGCAGTACTTC.